This TCR beta chain comes out of a study of blood T cell repertoires in COVID-19. Study members were between about 18 and 95 years old and lived in 24 US regions. Repertoires were generated with immunoSEQ multiplex PCR, while TCRdb's copy carries only in-frame clones and drops some. In the table there are around 160,000 clones, around 89% of which are singletons. Trimming removed 4 bases at V and 1 base at J, with 5 bases between. The CDR3 is 12 residues long. Germline V CDR1 and CDR2: SGDLS, YYNGEE. Specimen: PBMCs or T cells enriched from blood (not recorded which). This sequence was found in a woman aged 25 to 39 with acute COVID-19. The V call is TRBV9, the J call TRBJ1-1; D ambiguous. CDR3 bases: TGTGCCAGCAGCCTCTCGAACACTGAAGCTTTCTTT. Translating gives CASSLSNTEAFF. The full variable domain, in which reference TRBV9 and TRBJ1-1 provide the parts outside the CDR3, is DSGVTQTPKHLITATGQRVTLRCSPRSGDLSVYWYQQSLDQGLQFLIQYYNGEERAKGNILERFSAQQFPDLHSELNLSSLELGDSALYFCASSLSNTEAFFGQGTRLTVV.